The clone carrying this T cell receptor beta chain has ten or more counts. The antigen remains undetermined. Trimming cost V 10 bases and J 2 bases; bases outside gene matches: 17. From germline, CDR1 is SNHLY and CDR2 FYNNEI. There are 16 residues in the CDR3. Alongside a J-beta primer mix, a sample-barcoded 5' primer served in a second PCR lasting about 7 to 12 cycles. From each sample, at least 2.5 million paired-end reads containing CDR3 were obtained. TCRdb passed the 5' RACE reads through MiXCR, listing each CDR3 protein once. The data show about 1.7 million distinct CDR3 sequences, roughly 28% seen once. The entry originates in a study of blood T cells in healthy people across ages. Donors were systemically healthy Caucasian individuals from Russia aged 6 to 90 years. Regarding the study as a whole: The long-lived group displayed more naive CD4+ cells, plus higher diversity, than the aged donors did. Researchers report that TCR beta diversity correlated strongly with naive T cell percentage.

This clonotype was obtained from a woman aged 30 to 39 in good health. The specimen was blood. The chain has TRBV2 and TRBJ2-7; TRBD2 agrees at 7 bases. CDR3 nucleotides: TGTGCCATTACTCCTCCCAGCGGGGAGACTCCCTACGAGCAGTACTTC. Translation: CAITPPSGETPYEQYF.